The following is a TCR beta chain sequence with its context. What it binds is unknown. This entry is derived from a study of chemoradiotherapy in HPV16-positive cancers. Broader study findings: HPV-responsive T-cell expansion during chemoradiotherapy was linked to improved recurrence-free survival in HPV16-positive patients.

The table came from immunoSEQ multiplex PCR; TCRdb's copy has only in-frame clones and leaves some out. The sample consists of about 15,000 clones, approximately 91% of them appearing once. The CDR3 sequence is 11 residues long. From germline, CDR1 is SNHLY and CDR2 FYNNEI. V was pared by 3 bases and J by 9 bases, with 6 bases between. The sequencing here drew on blood, taken from a patient who underwent chemoradiotherapy. The source of this sequence is a human donor with HPV-associated anogenital cancer. This sequence joins TRBV2 and TRBJ2-1; the D is unclear. The CDR3 region has the DNA TGTGCCAGCAGTGAGGGTGGTGAGCAGTTCTTC. Amino acids: CASSEGGEQFF.